These 29 T cell receptor beta chains share one sample of origin, sequenced in a study of radiotherapy plus CTLA-4 blockade in lung cancer. TCRdb's table, derived via immunoSEQ multiplex PCR, lists solely in-frame clones and lacks some. This sample has tens of thousands of clones, with about 72% found just once. Material: peripheral blood, obtained from a patient treated with radiotherapy plus ipilimumab. All receptors come from a human donor with non-small cell lung cancer who had a complete response to radiotherapy plus ipilimumab.

This clone has only one observation. The rearrangement links TRBV28 to TRBJ2-3; D possibly corresponds to TRBD1 (5 bases). The CDR3 contains 16 residues. Germline CDR1 is MDHEN and CDR2 is SYDVKM. The ends were cut back, 6 bases at V and 2 bases at J, with 18 bases in the middle. CDR3 nucleotides: TGTGCCAGCAGCTTACCCGGATTAGGGGACACAGATACGCAGTATTTT. It codes for CASSLPGLGDTDTQYF.

This clone was observed a single time. V is TRBV5-1 and J is TRBJ2-1; TRBD2 matches at 10 bases. CDR1 and CDR2 from the germline V gene are SGHRS and YFSETQ. The length of the CDR3 is 18 residues. V shed 3 bases and J 1 base; nucleotides not matched to a gene: 10. This CDR3 reads CASSSVPSSGGSYNEQFF. CDR3 nucleotides: TGCGCCAGCAGCTCCGTTCCTTCTAGCGGGGGTTCCTACAATGAGCAGTTCTTC.

This clone was found once. The rearrangement uses TRBV12-5 and TRBJ2-7, with D possibly matching TRBD1 (5 bases). Germline lookup yields CDR1 LGHNT and CDR2 FRNRAP. V was trimmed by 6 bases and J by 4 bases, leaving 10 bases between them. The CDR3 spans 12 residues. Written as DNA, the CDR3 is TGTGCTAGTGGCATGGACATTTACGAGCAGTACTTC. It codes for CASGMDIYEQYF.

The V gene is TRBV5-6, the J gene TRBJ1-6, with unresolved D. V lost 0 bases and J lost 2, with 12 bases in between. In germline, CDR1 is SGHDT, CDR2 YYEEEE. This CDR3 is 17 amino acids long. Here the CDR3 reads CASSLGTRVAYNSPLHF. DNA of the CDR3: TGTGCCAGCAGCTTGGGTACGAGGGTGGCCTATAATTCACCCCTCCACTTT. The full variable domain, in which reference TRBV5-6 and TRBJ1-6 provide the parts outside the CDR3, is DAGVTQSPTHLIKTRGQQVTLRCSPKSGHDTVSWYQQALGQGPQFIFQYYEEEERQRGNFPDRFSGHQFPNYSSELNVNALLLGDSALYLCASSLGTRVAYNSPLHFGNGTRLTVT.

V gene TRBV7-6 combines with J gene TRBJ2-7; 8 nucleotides line up with TRBD1. Germline CDR1 and CDR2: SGHVS and FNYEAQ. The CDR3 runs to 17 residues. The trim removed 6 bases at V and 3 bases at J, leaving 16 bases unmatched. Written as DNA, the CDR3 is TGTGCCAGCAGTTCACAACCTCAGGGGGCCCTCAACTACGAGCAGTACTTC. It codes for CASSSQPQGALNYEQYF.

This clone came up a few times. The rearrangement joins TRBV7-2 to TRBJ2-7; 7 bases are shared with TRBD1. The V gene end was trimmed by 8 bases and the J gene end by 3 bases; junction bases not matched to a gene: 1. CDR3 length: 11 amino acids. Looked up from germline, CDR1 is SGHTA and CDR2 is FQGNSA. Here the CDR3 reads CASQGVYEQYF. CDR3 nucleotides: TGTGCCAGCCAGGGGGTCTACGAGCAGTACTTC.

Here the CDR3 DNA reads TGTGCCAGCAGCTCTACTAATAGGCGACAGTACTACGAGCAGTACTTC. Protein product: CASSSTNRRQYYEQYF. The rearrangement joins TRBV11-3 to TRBJ2-7; TRBD1 is a possible D gene (5 bases). Germline loops: CDR1 SGHNT, CDR2 YENEEA. The V end was cut by 4 bases, the J end by 3 bases, with 19 bases between. This CDR3 has 16 residues.

This chain connects TRBV10-2 to TRBJ2-5; D ambiguous. V was cut by 5 bases and J by 3 bases, with 19 bases left in between. Germline-derived CDR1 and CDR2 are WSHSY and SAAADI. The CDR3 is 16 residues long. CDR3 coding DNA: TGCGCCAGCAGTTTAGTAAACGGTACGACAAAAGAGACCCAGTACTTC. Translation: CASSLVNGTTKETQYF.

V usage is TRBV28 and J usage is TRBJ1-2; possible D gene TRBD1, 6 bases. The V end was cut by 6 bases, the J end by 2 bases, with 10 bases between. This CDR3 is 13 amino acids long. Germline V gene lookup returns CDR1 MDHEN and CDR2 SYDVKM. CDR3 protein: CASRTTGNYGYTF. In DNA, the CDR3 is TGTGCCAGCAGGACGACAGGAAACTATGGCTACACCTTC.

The chain recombines TRBV5-6 with TRBJ2-1; perhaps TRBD2 as D (6 bases). V shed 0 bases and J shed 7 bases, with 14 bases lying between them. This CDR3 spans 15 amino acids. Germline V CDR1 and CDR2: SGHDT, YYEEEE. This chain's CDR3 is CASSLGDWRGNEQFF. The CDR3 region has the DNA TGTGCCAGCAGCTTGGGGGACTGGAGGGGAAATGAGCAGTTCTTC.

The chain has TRBV28 and TRBJ1-2, with D unresolved. Trimming took 2 bases from V and 5 from J, leaving 12 bases between them. CDR3 size: 14 residues. Germline loops: CDR1 MDHEN, CDR2 SYDVKM. CDR3 residues: CASSLVAEKYGYTF. The CDR3 DNA reads TGTGCCAGCAGTTTAGTAGCAGAGAAGTATGGCTACACCTTC.

The chain recombines TRBV7-8 with TRBJ2-1, with 7 bases identical to TRBD1. The CDR3 extends over 15 amino acids. CDR1 SGHVS and CDR2 FQNEAQ come from the germline V gene. V dropped 4 bases and J dropped 2; count of bases not matched to a gene: 5. The CDR3 loop reads CASSYDRVTYNEQFF. The CDR3 DNA reads as TGTGCCAGCAGCTACGACAGGGTCACCTACAATGAGCAGTTCTTC.

V is TRBV5-1 and J is TRBJ2-2; 7 nucleotides align to TRBD1. The CDR3 contains 13 residues. CDR1 and CDR2 (germline): SGHRS, YFSETQ. V dropped 3 bases and J dropped 7; count of bases not matched to a gene: 3. The CDR3 nucleotides are TGCGCCAGCAGCTACAGGGGCGGCGGGGAGCTGTTTTTT. It encodes CASSYRGGGELFF.

V and J are TRBV2 and TRBJ2-1; 13 bases match TRBD2. Per germline, CDR1 SNHLY and CDR2 FYNNEI. V dropped 9 bases and J dropped 6; count of bases not matched to a gene: 5. This CDR3 is 14 amino acids long. This CDR3 reads CASWTSGRGNEQFF. CDR3 sequence (DNA): TGTGCCAGTTGGACTAGCGGGAGAGGCAATGAGCAGTTCTTC.

This sequence joins TRBV4-3 and TRBJ2-3, with TRBD1 matching over 7 bases. V shed 4 bases, J shed 5 bases, and the junction held 15 bases outside the gene matches. Germline-derived CDR1 and CDR2 are LGHNA and YSLEER. This CDR3 has 17 residues. In DNA form, the CDR3 reads TGCGCCAGCAGCCCCGAGGCGACAGGGTTTCGGAGAGATACGCAGTATTTT. Its translation: CASSPEATGFRRDTQYF.

V gene TRBV2 combines with J gene TRBJ2-2; possibly TRBD1 for D (6 bases). Deletions cut 6 bases from V and 6 bases from J, with 8 bases between. From germline, CDR1 is SNHLY and CDR2 FYNNEI. This CDR3 is 12 amino acids long. The CDR3 protein is CASRQGPGELFF. CDR3 coding DNA: TGTGCCAGCAGACAGGGACCCGGGGAGCTGTTTTTT.

This clone was seen a single time. V usage is TRBV12-5 and J usage is TRBJ2-7; D is uncertain. This CDR3 contains 15 residues. V was trimmed by 7 bases and J by 3 bases, leaving 19 bases between them. CDR1 is LGHNT and CDR2 is FRNRAP in the germline V gene. CDR3 amino acids: CASALLLESYYEQYF. Here the CDR3 DNA reads TGTGCTAGTGCCCTCCTCCTGGAGAGTTACTACGAGCAGTACTTC.

J is TRBJ2-7 and V is TRBV5-1; no clear D gene. The CDR3 runs to 11 residues. The ends were cut back, 4 bases at V and 5 bases at J, with 7 bases in the middle. Germline lookup yields CDR1 SGHRS and CDR2 YFSETQ. The CDR3 is CASSTVNEQYF. The CDR3 DNA reads TGCGCCAGCAGCACTGTAAACGAGCAGTACTTC.

The chain carries TRBV29-1 and TRBJ1-1, with D possibly TRBD1 on 5 matching bases. Trimming removed 4 bases from V and 0 bases from J, with 12 bases in between. The germline CDR1 and CDR2 sequences are SQVTM and ANQGSEA. CDR3 length: 14 amino acids. CDR3 in DNA: TGCAGCGTTGGCCCCTCGGGGGTGAACACTGAAGCTTTCTTT. Protein: CSVGPSGVNTEAFF.

The rearrangement links TRBV19 to TRBJ2-7, with 10 bases matching TRBD2. V lost 4 bases to trimming and J lost 3 bases; unmatched junction nucleotides: 9. CDR3 length equals 16 residues. CDR1 is LNHDA and CDR2 is SQIVND in the germline V gene (reference sequence). The CDR3 DNA follows: TGTGCCAGTAGTAGACAACCTAGCGGGAGTTTCTACGAGCAGTACTTC. Amino acids: CASSRQPSGSFYEQYF.

In its sample, this clone was seen a few times. The chain has TRBV28 and TRBJ2-7; D is possibly TRBD2 (6 bases). Trimming removed 3 bases at V and 3 bases at J, with 9 bases between. Germline V CDR1 and CDR2: MDHEN, SYDVKM. The CDR3 spans 13 residues. The CDR3 spells CASSLADYYEQYF. The CDR3 coding sequence is TGTGCCAGCAGTTTGGCGGACTACTACGAGCAGTACTTC.

The chain couples TRBV7-2 to TRBJ1-1; 9 bases are a match to TRBD1. The ends lost 4 bases at V and 0 bases at J; junction bases unmatched: 12. The CDR3 has 18 residues. Germline CDR1 SGHTA, CDR2 FQGNSA. CDR3 protein: CASSSMGTGISMNTEAFF. Here the CDR3 DNA reads TGTGCCAGCAGCTCTATGGGGACAGGGATTTCTATGAACACTGAAGCTTTCTTT. Full variable domain (outside the CDR3, taken from reference TRBV7-2 and TRBJ1-1): GAGVSQSPSNKVTEKGKDVELRCDPISGHTALYWYRQSLGQGLEFLIYFQGNSAPDKSGLPSDRFSAERTGGSVSTLTIQRTQQEDSAVYLCASSSMGTGISMNTEAFFGQGTRLTVV.

V and J are TRBV6-5 and TRBJ1-2; D unresolved. CDR1 and CDR2 from the germline V gene are MNHEY and SVGAGI. V shed 3 bases and J shed 8 bases, with 16 bases lying between them. This CDR3 has 14 residues. CDR3 nucleotide sequence: TGTGCCAGCAGTTATGACGGGGAAAATACCGGCTACACCTTC. Its protein is CASSYDGENTGYTF.

The chain couples TRBV6-6 to TRBJ2-7, with a tentative D call TRBD1 (6 bases). Germline V lookup: CDR1 MNHNY, CDR2 SVGAGI (reference sequence). The length of the CDR3 is 15 residues. The V end lost 3 bases, the J end lost 1 base, and 13 bases lay between the germline ends. The CDR3: CASSYMGAGSYEQYF. The CDR3, as DNA: TGTGCCAGCAGTTATATGGGGGCCGGATCCTACGAGCAGTACTTC.

The chain joins TRBV29-1 to TRBJ2-7; 10 bases map to TRBD1. Germline CDR1 reads SQVTM; CDR2 reads ANQGSEA. This CDR3 contains 14 residues. The ends lost 7 bases at V and 3 bases at J; junction bases unmatched: 9. This CDR3 reads CSAGGDRGFYEQYF. In nucleotides, the CDR3 is TGCAGCGCCGGGGGGGACAGGGGCTTCTACGAGCAGTACTTC.

The chain has TRBV30 and TRBJ1-6, with 10 nucleotides matching TRBD1. J lost 7 bases, V lost 1 base, and 7 bases had no gene match. Germline CDR1 is GTSNPN and CDR2 is SVGIG (reference sequence). The CDR3 is 16 residues long. The CDR3 reads CAWSAGTGVSNSPLHF. Written as DNA, the CDR3 is TGTGCCTGGAGTGCAGGGACAGGGGTCTCCAATTCACCCCTCCACTTT.

This sequence joins TRBV27 and TRBJ2-7, with 8 bases matching TRBD1. The CDR3 has 15 residues. Germline CDR1 reads MNHEY; CDR2 reads SMNVEV (reference sequence). V was clipped by 10 bases and J by 3 bases; unmatched bases: 14. The CDR3 is CATTPGVGQGYEQYF. Here the CDR3 DNA reads TGTGCCACCACTCCAGGCGTAGGACAGGGCTACGAGCAGTACTTC.

J is TRBJ1-2 and V is TRBV5-1; TRBD1 matches at 11 bases. The CDR3 consists of 16 residues. Germline values: CDR1 SGHRS, CDR2 YFSETQ. V gave up 4 bases and J gave up 0 bases; unmatched junction bases: 5. CDR3 sequence (DNA): TGCGCCAGCAGCCCCGGGACAGGGGGTGCTAACTATGGCTACACCTTC. Encoded protein: CASSPGTGGANYGYTF.

The chain recombines TRBV7-8 with TRBJ1-5, with D perhaps TRBD1 (5 bases). Germline V CDR1 and CDR2: SGHVS, FQNEAQ. V gave up 4 bases and J gave up 7 bases, with 14 bases separating them. The CDR3 runs 14 residues. In DNA form, the CDR3 reads TGTGCCAGCAGCTGGATCGGGGGGAACCAGCCCCAGCATTTT. It specifies CASSWIGGNQPQHF.